The 18 T cell receptor beta chains listed next were all sequenced from one sample in a study of T cells in Graves' hyperthyroidism and ophthalmopathy. Amplification targeted TCR beta CDR3 regions from RNA transcripts. Researchers ran a first-round RT-PCR on the TCR CDR3 using the HTBI primer set. TCRdb fed the multiplex PCR reads into MiXCR, producing one record per CDR3 protein. The sample has approximately 410,000 distinct CDR3 sequences; roughly 15% are singletons. Sequenced input: blood. These receptor sequences come from a man younger than 35 with Graves' ophthalmopathy.

This clonotype turned up a few times. The chain uses TRBV10-3 and TRBJ2-1; D remains unclear. Germline V CDR1 and CDR2: ENHRY, SYGVKD. The length of the CDR3 is 15 residues. V dropped 4 bases and J dropped 0 bases, with 10 bases sitting between them. The CDR3 loop is CAISVDASSYNEQFF. For the CDR3, the DNA is TGTGCCATCAGTGTGGACGCGAGCTCCTACAATGAGCAGTTCTTC.

CDR3: CASSQAPGSTDTQYF. CDR3 DNA: TGCGCCAGCAGCCAAGCTCCAGGGAGCACAGATACGCAGTATTTT. The chain employs TRBV4-1 and TRBJ2-3; tentatively, D is TRBD1 (5 bases). Trimming took 1 base from V and 0 from J, leaving 8 bases between them. In germline, CDR1 is MGHRA, CDR2 YSYEKL. The CDR3 is 15 amino acids.

This clonotype was seen repeatedly, ten times or more. The chain carries TRBV12-3 or TRBV12-4 and TRBJ1-1; D not resolved. The V gene lost 3 bases and the J gene lost 5 bases, with 10 bases spanning the gap. The CDR3 sequence is 13 residues long. CDR3 residues: CASSFLYSTEAFF. The CDR3 DNA reads TGTGCCAGCAGTTTTTTGTATTCGACTGAAGCTTTCTTT.

Many counts were recorded for this clonotype. The chain joins TRBV3-1 to TRBJ2-3, with 11 bases that match TRBD2. This CDR3 region has 17 residues. Germline V lookup: CDR1 LGHDT, CDR2 YNNKEL (reference sequence). After removal of 5 bases from V and 2 bases from J, the junction contained 9 bases not matched to a gene. DNA of the CDR3: TGTGCCAGCAGCGATCGACTAGCGGGAAGACACACAGATACGCAGTATTTT. Translation: CASSDRLAGRHTDTQYF.

The chain joins TRBV3-1 to TRBJ2-3, with 15 bases aligning to TRBD2. The CDR3 contains 16 residues. Germline loops: CDR1 LGHDT, CDR2 YNNKEL (reference sequence). After removal of 5 bases from V and 6 bases from J, the junction contained 6 bases not matched to a gene. CDR3 loop: CASSFRTSGGVDTQYF. The CDR3 nucleotides read TGTGCCAGCAGCTTCCGGACTAGCGGGGGGGTGGATACGCAGTATTTT.

This clonotype was found once. The final CDR3 position lacks the conserved phenylalanine or tryptophan, pointing to a likely read error. V and J are TRBV7-6 and TRBJ2-2, with TRBD2 as a possible D gene (6 bases). The CDR3 covers 14 residues. Trimming removed 4 bases at V and 5 bases at J, with 11 bases between. CDR1 is SGHVS and CDR2 is FNYEAQ in the germline V gene. Here the CDR3 DNA reads TGTGCCAGCAGCTCAGGAGGGGCGACCGGGGAGCTGTTTCTT. It yields the protein CASSSGGATGELFL.

This clonotype was seen repeatedly, ten times or more. The CDR3 loop reads CSARPDGISNQPQHF. For the CDR3, the DNA is TGCAGTGCTAGGCCCGACGGAATTAGCAATCAGCCCCAGCATTTT. The rearrangement links TRBV20-1 to TRBJ1-5, with no clear D. The CDR3 has 15 residues. Trimming took 3 bases from V and 0 from J, leaving 12 bases between them. CDR1 is DFQATT, CDR2 SNEGSKA, per germline (reference sequence).

There are a few counts of this clonotype. V is TRBV20-1 and J is TRBJ2-7, with D possibly being TRBD2 (5 bases). The V end was cut by 7 bases, the J end by 1 base, with 11 bases between. The CDR3 is made up of 12 amino acids. Germline CDR1 is DFQATT and CDR2 is SNEGSKA (reference sequence). The CDR3 spells CSEFGISYEQYF. Written as DNA, the CDR3 is TGCAGTGAATTCGGGATATCCTACGAGCAGTACTTC.

The chain links TRBV6-1 to TRBJ2-1; D ambiguous. The CDR3 has 11 residues. Germline V gene lookup returns CDR1 MNHNS and CDR2 SASEGT. V was pared by 5 bases and J by 8 bases, with 7 bases between. The CDR3: CASSPVDEQFF. CDR3 bases: TGTGCCAGCAGTCCTGTGGATGAGCAGTTCTTC.

This clonotype occurred many times. The chain carries TRBV6-1 and TRBJ2-5; 7 bases agree with TRBD1. CDR1 and CDR2 (germline): MNHNS, SASEGT. The CDR3 has 14 residues. V shed 6 bases, J shed 1 base, and the junction held 5 bases outside the gene matches. The DNA of the CDR3 is TGTGCCAGCAGGAAGACAGGGTTCCAAGAGACCCAGTACTTC. Its protein product is CASRKTGFQETQYF.

Many counts were recorded for this clonotype. The chain links TRBV9 to TRBJ1-1; D gene ambiguous. Germline V gene lookup returns CDR1 SGDLS and CDR2 YYNGEE. Trimming pared 4 bases from V and 8 bases from J, leaving 18 bases between. The CDR3 has 14 residues. In DNA, the CDR3 is TGTGCCAGCAGCCCACTCTCGTACCTAGCCGAAGCTTTCTTT. It is translated as CASSPLSYLAEAFF.

This clonotype was counted at least ten times. The rearrangement links TRBV12-3 or TRBV12-4 to TRBJ1-5, with TRBD1 identical over 7 bases. Trimming cost V 8 bases and J 0 bases; bases outside gene matches: 10. CDR3 size: 16 residues. This CDR3 is CASATGAHVSNQPQHF. The DNA of the CDR3 is TGTGCCAGCGCCACAGGGGCCCATGTTAGCAATCAGCCCCAGCATTTT.

There are a few counts of this clonotype. The J gene is TRBJ2-1, the V gene TRBV6-5, with TRBD1 matching over 9 bases. V lost 2 bases, J lost 8 bases, and 13 bases stayed unmatched. Looked up from germline, CDR1 is MNHEY and CDR2 is SVGAGI. This CDR3 contains 17 residues. CDR3 sequence reads: CASSYGTGTNEFDEQFF. CDR3 DNA sequence: TGTGCCAGCAGTTACGGGACAGGGACAAACGAATTCGATGAGCAGTTCTTC.

This clonotype has ten or more counts. The genes are TRBV10-3 and TRBJ1-1; 9 nucleotides line up with TRBD1. The CDR3 sequence is 15 residues long. Germline-derived CDR1 and CDR2 are ENHRY and SYGVKD. V trimming: 6 bases; J trimming: 1 base; junction bases outside the gene matches: 6. The CDR3 sequence: CAISGGQGQNTEAFF. The CDR3 DNA follows: TGTGCCATCAGCGGGGGACAGGGCCAGAACACTGAAGCTTTCTTT.

This clonotype was found many times. V gene TRBV12-3 or TRBV12-4 combines with J gene TRBJ2-7; D gene ambiguous. This CDR3 is 16 amino acids long. V dropped 3 bases and J dropped 2 bases, with 17 bases sitting between them. CDR3 amino acids: CASSFSWIGLPYEQYF. In nucleotides, the CDR3 is TGTGCCAGCAGTTTCTCGTGGATAGGGTTACCCTACGAGCAGTACTTC.

This clonotype showed up just a few times. The CDR3, as DNA: TGTGCCAGCAGTGAGGGCCAATCGAGGGAGGACTATGGCTACACCTTC. As protein: CASSEGQSREDYGYTF. This chain connects TRBV27 to TRBJ1-2; unclear D gene. The CDR3 has 16 amino acids. Germline V CDR1 and CDR2: MNHEY, SMNVEV (reference sequence). Deletions cut 5 bases from V and 3 bases from J, with 19 bases between.

This clonotype was seen at least ten times. The chain recombines TRBV3-1 with TRBJ1-2; 7 bases are a match to TRBD1. Germline CDR1 and CDR2: LGHDT and YNNKEL (reference sequence). The CDR3 is 19 residues long. Trimming removed 4 bases from V and 0 bases from J; junction bases left unmatched: 17. The CDR3 here is CASSPDRWTGHLSNYGYTF. CDR3 coding DNA: TGTGCCAGCAGCCCCGACCGCTGGACAGGCCACCTCTCTAACTATGGCTACACCTTC.

Only a few counts were recorded for this clonotype. This rearrangement joins TRBV10-1 to TRBJ2-7, with D perhaps TRBD2 (6 bases). CDR1 WNHNN and CDR2 SYGVQD come from the germline V gene (reference sequence). Trimming cost V 0 bases and J 4 bases, with 7 bases left between them. The CDR3 has 13 amino acids. In nucleotides, the CDR3 is TGCGCCAGCAGTGAGTCGGCGGGGTACGAGCAGTACTTC. It yields the protein CASSESAGYEQYF.